This record covers a single TCR beta chain. Its target is unknown. The CDR3 loop spans 15 amino acids. V shed 5 bases, J shed 5 bases, and the junction held 9 bases outside the gene matches. Germline-derived CDR1 and CDR2 are SGHVS and FNYEAQ. From the 5' RACE reads, TCRdb called clonotypes with MiXCR, one entry per CDR3 protein. The sample includes roughly 410,000 distinct CDR3 sequences, roughly a quarter of them seen just once. The entry originates in a study of T-cell memory formation after mild COVID-19. The study's findings and limits: Some SARS-CoV-2-responding clones were already detected in memory before infection. CD4/CD8 balance characterized clones contracting day 15 to 85, and CD4+ skew characterized later expanders. Researchers report contracting CD4+ clones mostly in CM and EM, with CD8+ clones in EMRA. Confirmation was lacking for SARS-CoV-2 specificity of second-wave clones that peaked on day 37.

The source material was PBMCs or a T cell subset sorted from them (not recorded which). The gene calls are TRBV7-6 and TRBJ2-3; 8 bases match TRBD2. The clonotype was recovered from an adult woman who had mild COVID-19 (a few samples of this study predate the infection). Cell type and time point are not known. CDR3 region: CASSPSPGGKDTQYF. CDR3 in DNA: TGTGCCAGCAGCCCCTCCCCGGGAGGGAAAGATACGCAGTATTTT.